The 14 T cell receptor beta chains below all came from one sample that was sequenced in a study of blood T cell repertoires in COVID-19. Method: immunoSEQ multiplex PCR; TCRdb's copy keeps in-frame clones and lacks some. The table lists roughly 56,000 clones, about 90% of them singletons, with around 6.5% in the top ten. Sequenced sample: peripheral blood. The receptors here all came from a man aged 50-59 years with active COVID-19.

The V gene is TRBV7-9, the J gene TRBJ2-5; perhaps TRBD2 as D (6 bases). V lost 8 bases and J lost 5, with 30 bases in between. From germline, CDR1 is SEHNR and CDR2 FQNEAQ (reference sequence). There are 18 residues in the CDR3. In DNA, the CDR3 is TGTGCCAGCCGCCCCCCTGGCGGGGCAAATCCGTTTTTGGAGACCCAGTACTTC. Residues: CASRPPGGANPFLETQYF.

The CDR3 here is CASSLLAGGNTEAFF. The CDR3 DNA reads TGTGCCAGCAGCTTATTGGCGGGGGGGAACACTGAAGCTTTCTTT. The chain links TRBV7-9 to TRBJ1-1; possible D gene TRBD1, 5 bases. The CDR3 is made up of 15 amino acids. The V gene's germline CDR1 is SEHNR and CDR2 FQNEAQ (reference sequence). Trimming pared 2 bases from V and 1 base from J, leaving 11 bases between.

The CDR3 spells CAISEWGLAGTETQYF. CDR3 DNA: TGTGCCATCAGTGAGTGGGGACTAGCGGGTACCGAGACCCAGTACTTC. The chain employs TRBV10-3 and TRBJ2-5, with 12 nucleotides matching TRBD2. Unmatched junction bases numbered 5, after V lost 1 base and J lost 5 bases. The CDR3 spans 16 residues. Germline V CDR1 and CDR2: ENHRY, SYGVKD.

This chain links TRBV2 with TRBJ2-7; TRBD1 aligns across 8 bases. The CDR3 totals 16 residues. V trimming: 3 bases; J trimming: 6 bases; junction bases outside the gene matches: 13. Germline assignment: CDR1 SNHLY and CDR2 FYNNEI. Here the CDR3 DNA reads TGTGCCAGCAGTGAGTTGGGGGACAGGATAAATCGCGAGCAGTACTTC. It codes for CASSELGDRINREQYF.

This clone showed up just a few times. The chain recombines TRBV4-1 with TRBJ2-1, with TRBD2 matching 14 bases. This CDR3 is built from 15 residues. Germline assignment: CDR1 MGHRA and CDR2 YSYEKL. Germline trimming cut 5 bases from V and 7 bases from J; bases unmatched to any gene: 4. The CDR3 DNA reads TGCGCCAGCAGCTTCCGGACTAGCGGGAGGAATGAGCAGTTCTTC. Amino acid sequence: CASSFRTSGRNEQFF.

The chain couples TRBV7-7 to TRBJ1-1; D remains ambiguous. Germline CDR1 reads SSHAT; CDR2 reads FNYEAQ (reference sequence). Trimming stripped 5 bases from V and 5 bases from J, with 12 bases between. The CDR3 loop spans 13 amino acids. CDR3 in amino acids: CASSPTPGTEAFF. DNA of the CDR3: TGTGCCAGCAGCCCAACCCCGGGGACTGAAGCTTTCTTT.

This chain uses TRBV3-1 (or the pseudogene TRBV3-2) with TRBJ2-3; 7 positions match TRBD2. In germline, CDR1 is LGHDT, CDR2 YNNKEL (reference sequence). This CDR3 has 14 amino acids. With 4 bases clipped from V and 4 bases from J, the junction kept 5 bases outside the gene matches. The CDR3, as DNA: TGTGCCAGCAGCCTGAGGGGAGGGTCAGATACGCAGTATTTT. This translates into CASSLRGGSDTQYF.

The rearrangement links TRBV14 to TRBJ2-6; 10 bases line up with TRBD2. V was clipped by 0 bases and J by 2 bases; unmatched bases: 16. Germline CDR1 reads SGHDN; CDR2 reads FVKESK. CDR3 size: 22 residues. This CDR3 reads CASSQDLASGSPWGTGANVLTF. Here the CDR3 DNA reads TGTGCCAGCAGCCAAGATCTAGCTAGCGGGAGTCCCTGGGGTACTGGGGCCAACGTCCTGACTTTC.

The chain combines TRBV30 with TRBJ1-1, with D perhaps matching TRBD1 (6 bases). The CDR3 runs 12 residues. The V and J ends lost 4 bases and 5 bases respectively, with 11 bases between them. CDR1 and CDR2 from the germline V gene are GTSNPN and SVGIG (reference sequence). This chain's CDR3 is CAWTLGQTEAFF. In DNA, the CDR3 is TGTGCCTGGACCCTGGGACAAACTGAAGCTTTCTTT. The entire variable domain, with the rest obtained from reference TRBV30 and TRBJ1-1, is as follows: SQTIHQWPATLVQPVGSPLSLECTVEGTSNPNLYWYRQAAGRGLQLLFYSVGIGQISSEVPQNLSASRPQDRQFILSSKKLLLSDSGFYLCAWTLGQTEAFFGQGTRLTVV.

V is TRBV11-2 and J is TRBJ1-1; D remains ambiguous. Trimming stripped 3 bases from V and 3 bases from J, with 8 bases between. The CDR3 has 13 amino acids. Germline CDR1 reads SGHAT; CDR2 reads FQNNGV. CDR3 sequence: CASSFFEDTEAFF. For the CDR3, the DNA is TGTGCCAGCAGCTTTTTTGAGGACACTGAAGCTTTCTTT.

The rearrangement uses TRBV19 and TRBJ1-6, with unresolved D. V lost 9 bases, J lost 6 bases, and 18 bases lay in between. Per the germline V gene, CDR1 is LNHDA and CDR2 is SQIVND (reference sequence). CDR3 size: 15 residues. The CDR3 sequence: CASEPGGWSNSPLHF. Here the CDR3 DNA reads TGTGCCAGCGAACCGGGAGGGTGGTCTAATTCACCCCTCCACTTT.

This sequence joins TRBV10-2 and TRBJ2-2; tentative D call: TRBD2 (7 bases). Germline values: CDR1 WSHSY, CDR2 SAAADI. The CDR3 is 16 residues long. V was cut by 3 bases and J by 4 bases, with 15 bases left in between. DNA for the CDR3: TGCGCCAGCAGTGATTTTCGGGGGGCTGGCACCGGGGAGCTGTTTTTT. Translated: CASSDFRGAGTGELFF.

This clone was seen only once. V usage is TRBV18 and J usage is TRBJ2-7, with a weak D call TRBD2 (6 bases). Germline V gene lookup returns CDR1 KGHSH and CDR2 LQKENI. The CDR3 runs 15 residues. V lost 3 bases to trimming and J lost 2 bases, with 14 bases between them. DNA of the CDR3: TGTGCCAGCTCACCCACCGGGGGTTCAGCCTACGAGCAGTACTTC. This gives the protein CASSPTGGSAYEQYF. The full variable domain, with the rest looked up from reference TRBV18 and TRBJ2-7, is NAGVMQNPRHLVRRRGQEARLRCSPMKGHSHVYWYRQLPEEGLKFMVYLQKENIIDESGMPKERFSAEFPKEGPSILRIQQVVRGDSAAYFCASSPTGGSAYEQYFGPGTRLTVT.

This chain joins TRBV5-1 and TRBJ2-1; 8 bases match TRBD2. Germline values: CDR1 SGHRS, CDR2 YFSETQ. Losses at the gene ends were 0 bases for V and 4 bases for J; bases not matched to a gene: 3. The CDR3 has 15 amino acids. In DNA form, the CDR3 reads TGCGCCAGCAGCTTGGAGGCTAGCGGGTACAATGAGCAGTTCTTC. Translating gives CASSLEASGYNEQFF.